Sequencing of this T cell receptor beta chain was carried out in a study of blood T cell repertoires in COVID-19. Background on the study: The origin of the acute and convalescent COVID-19 samples was the United States, Italy and Spain. T cells, B-cell-depleted T cells, or PBMCs provided the cDNA or gDNA that served as material.

V gave up 3 bases and J gave up 10 bases; unmatched junction bases: 8. This CDR3 contains 13 residues. Per germline, CDR1 SGHDT and CDR2 YYEEEE. As originally analysed: Estimation of nucleated cell counts relied on the amplification of reference gene primers. The assay was immunoSEQ multiplex PCR, and TCRdb's table has in-frame clones only and misses some. V and J calls and clone size are copied from that table; D and trimming were computed from the DNA. The table includes about 200,000 clones, roughly 86% detected once. The chain carries TRBV5-6 and TRBJ1-1; 8 nucleotides match TRBD1. The source material was peripheral blood. This receptor was identified in a man in his 60s with acute or convalescent COVID-19. CDR3 bases: TGTGCCAGCAGCTGGTGGACAGGGAGTGGAGCTTTCTTT. Amino acids: CASSWWTGSGAFF.